A single sample is the source of the 3 T cell receptor beta chains below, sequenced in a study of T cells after yellow fever vaccination. TCRdb called the 5' RACE reads again in MiXCR, with one record for every CDR3 protein. This table holds hundreds of thousands of distinct CDR3 sequences, around 12% found once. The specimen was PBMCs, collected on the day of the yellow fever booster vaccination. The receptors here all came from a man in his thirties or forties who received the YFV17D yellow fever vaccine.

Only a few counts were recorded for this clonotype. The J gene is TRBJ2-3, the V gene TRBV7-8; D not resolved. The V gene's germline CDR1 is SGHVS and CDR2 FQNEAQ. The ends were cut back, 5 bases at V and 11 bases at J, with 14 bases in the middle. The length of the CDR3 is 12 residues. The CDR3 DNA reads as TGTGCCAGCAGCCCTCGAAGCTCTGGGCAGTATTTT. This encodes CASSPRSSGQYF. Based on the CDR3 plus reference TRBV7-8 and TRBJ2-3, the full variable domain is GAGVSQSPRYKVAKRGQDVALRCDPISGHVSLFWYQQALGQGPEFLTYFQNEAQLDKSGLPSDRFFAERPEGSVSTLKIQRTQQEDSAVYLCASSPRSSGQYFGPGTRLTVL.

In this sample, this clonotype turned up a few times. The chain is built from TRBV24-1 and TRBJ2-1, with 8 positions matching TRBD2. The CDR3 extends over 16 amino acids. V trimming: 0 bases; J trimming: 3 bases; junction bases outside the gene matches: 3. Germline V lookup: CDR1 KGHDR, CDR2 SFDVKD. The CDR3 DNA is TGTGCCACCAGTGATTTGACTAGCGGTAACTACAATGAGCAGTTCTTC. This gives the protein CATSDLTSGNYNEQFF.

The J gene is TRBJ2-5, the V gene TRBV24-1; TRBD2 is a possible D gene (6 bases). The CDR3 runs 16 residues. Germline loops: CDR1 KGHDR, CDR2 SFDVKD. Trimming took 10 bases from V and 1 from J, leaving 21 bases between them. The CDR3 coding sequence is TGTGCCACAGGAGGAAAAACTAGCAGGCCCCAAGAGACCCAGTACTTC. Translating gives CATGGKTSRPQETQYF.